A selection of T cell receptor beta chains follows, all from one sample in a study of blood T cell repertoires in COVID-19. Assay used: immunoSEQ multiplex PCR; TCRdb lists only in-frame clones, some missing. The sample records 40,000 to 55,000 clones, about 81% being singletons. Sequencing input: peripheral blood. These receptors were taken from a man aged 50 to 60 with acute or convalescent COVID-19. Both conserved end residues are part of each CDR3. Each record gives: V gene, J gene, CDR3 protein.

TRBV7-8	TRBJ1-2	CASSLEAGDGYGYTF
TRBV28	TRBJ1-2	CASSFYDGGAGYTF
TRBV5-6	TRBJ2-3	CASSYGTLAGLTDTQYF
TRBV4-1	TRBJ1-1	CASTVERDTEAFF
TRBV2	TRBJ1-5	CATTTGNQPQHF
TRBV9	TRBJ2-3	CASSPWGLAGPFWSTDTQYF
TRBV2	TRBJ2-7	CASSTRQGSYEQYF
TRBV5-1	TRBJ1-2	CASSLAMDSYGYTF
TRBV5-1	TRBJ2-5	CASSVTTGAGETQYF
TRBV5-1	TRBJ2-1	CARSLGRGGNNEQFF
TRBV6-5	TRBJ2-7	CASSSLRTGLDEQYF
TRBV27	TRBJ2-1	CASSLTRNEQFF
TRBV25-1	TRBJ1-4	CASSDGRDATNEKLFF
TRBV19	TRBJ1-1	CASSGQRGTEAFF
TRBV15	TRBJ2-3	CATSRDRGQGADTQYF
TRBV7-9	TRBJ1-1	CASTIRGGTEAFF
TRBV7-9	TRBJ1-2	CASSLGQGTNYGYTF
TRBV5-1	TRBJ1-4	CASSPLGTRGEKLFF
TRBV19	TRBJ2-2	CASNRNTNTGELFF
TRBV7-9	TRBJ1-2	CASSDRQDYGYTF
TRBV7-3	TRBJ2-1	CASSRKGLAFSYNEQFF
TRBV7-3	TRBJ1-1	CASSPQGLHTEAFF
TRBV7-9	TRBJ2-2	CASSLGRAGELFF
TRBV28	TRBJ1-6	CASTRDREENSPLHF
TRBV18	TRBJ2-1	CASSSGLAVAYEQFF
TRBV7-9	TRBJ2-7	CASSLERSYEQYF
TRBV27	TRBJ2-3	CASSLSRPWTSGGGTDTQYF
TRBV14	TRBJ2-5	CASSQGQGRETQYF
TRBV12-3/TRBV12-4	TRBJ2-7	CASSLGGGYEQYF
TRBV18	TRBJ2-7	CASSPPGTVFVEQYF
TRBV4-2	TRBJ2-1	CASSQTSGSSYNEQFF
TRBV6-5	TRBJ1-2	CASEAPGQGVRGYTF
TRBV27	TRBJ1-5	CASSPSLGASNQPQHF
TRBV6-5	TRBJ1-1	CASSLRDKKKAFF
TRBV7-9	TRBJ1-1	CASSDGTPEAFF
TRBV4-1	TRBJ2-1	CASLREWGNEQFF
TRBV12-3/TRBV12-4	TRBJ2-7	CASWGVGGEQYF
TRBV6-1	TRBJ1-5	CASSEVPGGNQPQHF
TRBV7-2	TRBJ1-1	CASSPGGNTEAFF
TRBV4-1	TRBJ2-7	CASRPTGLGEQYF
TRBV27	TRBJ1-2	CASSLNRGGRWWGYTF
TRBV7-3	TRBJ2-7	CASSLTNTGDEQYF